The 7 T cell receptor beta chains reported below all come from one sample, sequenced in a study of PD-1 blockade in classical Hodgkin lymphoma. Profiling relied on immunoSEQ multiplex PCR, and the TCRdb table lists in-frame clones only, not all of them. The sample has 9,500 to 14,000 clones; about 88% are singletons. Time point in this sample: cycle 4 day 1 (C4D1), after 6 weeks of nivolumab. All trial patients relapsed after autologous stem cell transplantation. CD8+ T cell isolation from thawed PBMCs was performed by magnetic negative selection. The sample here was CD8+ T cells from blood, taken before the fourth cycle of nivolumab. Receptors originate from a human donor with classical Hodgkin lymphoma. The donor label of this sample is uncertain.

In its sample, this clone was seen once. This chain connects TRBV5-6 to TRBJ1-1; possible D gene TRBD1, 6 bases. There are 14 residues in the CDR3. CDR1 SGHDT and CDR2 YYEEEE come from the germline V gene. Trimming left V 0 bases short and J 1 base short, with 7 bases between. DNA of the CDR3: TGTGCCAGCAGCTTGGGGGGGGCGAACACTGAAGCTTTCTTT. It encodes CASSLGGANTEAFF.

This chain connects TRBV5-1 to TRBJ2-1; 12 bases agree with TRBD2. The CDR3 has 17 amino acids. Losses at the gene ends were 3 bases for V and 2 bases for J; bases not matched to a gene: 6. Germline V gene sequence: CDR1 SGHRS, CDR2 YFSETQ. The CDR3 loop is CASSSGLAGGPYNEQFF. The CDR3 nucleotides are TGCGCCAGCAGCTCCGGGCTAGCGGGAGGGCCCTACAATGAGCAGTTCTTC.

This clone rates as large. The rearrangement uses TRBV10-2 and TRBJ2-7; a possible D gene is TRBD1 (5 bases). V lost 2 bases to trimming and J lost 1 base, with 12 bases between them. Germline lookup yields CDR1 WSHSY and CDR2 SAAADI. CDR3 length: 15 residues. The CDR3 nucleotides read TGCGCCAGCAGTGAGCTTTCGACAGTTTCCTACGAGCAGTACTTC. Protein product: CASSELSTVSYEQYF.

The V and J genes are TRBV27 and TRBJ2-1, with 9 bases fitting TRBD2. Germline lookup yields CDR1 MNHEY and CDR2 SMNVEV (reference sequence). The CDR3 sequence is 15 residues long. After removal of 8 bases from V and 8 bases from J, the junction contained 13 bases not matched to a gene. CDR3 sequence reads: CASYPAGGPLDEQFF. CDR3 DNA sequence: TGTGCCAGCTACCCCGCGGGAGGGCCGCTGGATGAGCAGTTCTTC.

The rearrangement uses TRBV28 and TRBJ2-7; 10 bases align to TRBD2. The germline V gene encodes CDR1 MDHEN and CDR2 SYDVKM. The CDR3 consists of 14 residues. Losses at the gene ends were 4 bases for V and 6 bases for J; bases not matched to a gene: 6. In DNA, the CDR3 is TGTGCCAGCAGTTCCGGACTAGCGGCTCCCGAGCAGTACTTC. As protein: CASSSGLAAPEQYF.

This clone was recorded once. The chain carries TRBV5-5 and TRBJ2-7, with TRBD2 as a possible D gene (5 bases). Germline assignment: CDR1 SGHKS and CDR2 YYEKEE (reference sequence). The CDR3 is 13 amino acids. V gave up 2 bases and J gave up 5 bases, with 11 bases separating them. The CDR3 DNA reads as TGTGCCAGCAGCTTAGTTTTCGGGGACGAGCAGTACTTC. Translating gives CASSLVFGDEQYF.

The J gene is TRBJ2-3, the V gene TRBV14; 12 bases fit TRBD1. CDR1 is SGHDN, CDR2 FVKESK, per germline. V gave up 0 bases and J gave up 8 bases; unmatched junction bases: 21. The CDR3 length is 21 residues. CDR3 protein: CASSQEIWGGTGQGAIGTQYF. CDR3 in DNA: TGTGCCAGCAGCCAAGAAATTTGGGGAGGCACGGGACAGGGGGCCATAGGTACGCAGTATTTT. Based on the CDR3 plus reference TRBV14 and TRBJ2-3, the full variable domain is EAGVTQFPSHSVIEKGQTVTLRCDPISGHDNLYWYRRVMGKEIKFLLHFVKESKQDESGMPNNRFLAERTGGTYSTLKVQPAELEDSGVYFCASSQEIWGGTGQGAIGTQYFGPGTRLTVL.